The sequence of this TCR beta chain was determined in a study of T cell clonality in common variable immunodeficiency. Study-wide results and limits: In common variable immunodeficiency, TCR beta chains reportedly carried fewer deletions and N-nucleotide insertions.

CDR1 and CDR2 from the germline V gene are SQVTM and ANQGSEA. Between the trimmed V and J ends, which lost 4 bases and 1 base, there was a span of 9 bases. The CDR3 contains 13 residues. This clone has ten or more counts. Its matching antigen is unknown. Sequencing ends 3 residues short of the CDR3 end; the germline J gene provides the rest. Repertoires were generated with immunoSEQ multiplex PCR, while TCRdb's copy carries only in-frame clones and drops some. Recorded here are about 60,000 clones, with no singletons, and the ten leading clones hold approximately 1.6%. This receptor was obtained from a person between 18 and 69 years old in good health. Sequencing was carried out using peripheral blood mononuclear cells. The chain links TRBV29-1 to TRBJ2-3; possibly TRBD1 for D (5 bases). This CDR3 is CSVVQGGTDTQYF. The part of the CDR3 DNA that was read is TGCAGCGTTGTCCAGGGCGGCACAGATACG.